This T cell receptor (beta chain) appears in the sequencing data of a study of T-cell memory formation after mild COVID-19. Study overall: Clusters were largely donor specific. Study observations and caveats: Mainly CM and EM harbored the contracting CD4+ clones; mainly EMRA harbored the CD8+ ones.

MiXCR, applied by TCRdb to the 5' RACE reads, yields one record per CDR3 protein. Seen here are approximately 290,000 distinct CDR3 sequences, around 8% observed once, and the top ten hold approximately 23%. The germline V gene encodes CDR1 MGHDK and CDR2 SYGVNS. The V and J ends lost 0 bases and 4 bases respectively, with 12 bases between them. The CDR3 is made up of 15 amino acids. This clonotype turned up a few times. The antigen is not known. This clonotype was obtained from a man aged 18 to 30 who had mild COVID-19 (a few samples of this study predate the infection). Cell type and time point are not known. The sequenced material came from PBMCs or a T cell subset sorted from them (not recorded which). V gene TRBV25-1 combines with J gene TRBJ1-2; the D gene is possibly TRBD1 (5 bases). In DNA, the CDR3 is TGTGCCAGCAGTGAATATAAGGGGATCGGCTATGGCTACACCTTC. Its translation: CASSEYKGIGYGYTF.